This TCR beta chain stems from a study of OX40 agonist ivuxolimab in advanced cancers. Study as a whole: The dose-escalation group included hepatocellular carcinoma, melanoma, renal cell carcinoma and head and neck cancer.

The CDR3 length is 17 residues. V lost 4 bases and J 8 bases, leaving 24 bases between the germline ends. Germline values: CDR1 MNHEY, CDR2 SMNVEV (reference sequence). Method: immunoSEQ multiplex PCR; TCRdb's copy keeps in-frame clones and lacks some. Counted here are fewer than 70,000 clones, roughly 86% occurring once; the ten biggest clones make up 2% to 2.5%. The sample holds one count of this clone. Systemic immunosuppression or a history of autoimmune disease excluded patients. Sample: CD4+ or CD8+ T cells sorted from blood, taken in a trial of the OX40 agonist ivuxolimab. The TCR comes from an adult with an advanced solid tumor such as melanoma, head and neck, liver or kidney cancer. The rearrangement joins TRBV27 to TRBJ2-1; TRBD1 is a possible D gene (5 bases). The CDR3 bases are TGTGCCAGCAGTTCCCCCCCCCGGCCAGGGTCGAACGATGAGCAGTTCTTC. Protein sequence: CASSSPPRPGSNDEQFF.